The following is a T cell receptor (beta chain) sequence with its context. This sequence may be a read error, since a much larger clone differs from it by one base. Since the CDR3 does not end with the conserved phenylalanine or tryptophan, this likely comes from a read error. The sample comes from a study of T cell repertoires in cytomegalovirus infection. After removal of 3 bases from V and 9 bases from J, the junction contained 14 bases not matched to a gene. This CDR3 is built from 17 residues. A single record per CDR3 protein comes from TCRdb applying MiXCR to the reads. The data show some 700,000 distinct CDR3 sequences, with less than 40% seen just once and 2.5% to 3.5% held by the top ten.

The TCR originated in a human donor in good health (CMV status not recorded). Some clones in this sample may be carry-over from other donors' samples. The sequencing input was PBMCs. The chain links TRBV12-3 or TRBV12-4 to TRBJ2-1; 10 nucleotides agree with TRBD2. The CDR3, as DNA: TGTGCCAGCAGTTTTTGGCTAGCGGGGGCCCGAAGTGGTGAGCAGTTCTTA. Translating it yields CASSFWLAGARSGEQFL.